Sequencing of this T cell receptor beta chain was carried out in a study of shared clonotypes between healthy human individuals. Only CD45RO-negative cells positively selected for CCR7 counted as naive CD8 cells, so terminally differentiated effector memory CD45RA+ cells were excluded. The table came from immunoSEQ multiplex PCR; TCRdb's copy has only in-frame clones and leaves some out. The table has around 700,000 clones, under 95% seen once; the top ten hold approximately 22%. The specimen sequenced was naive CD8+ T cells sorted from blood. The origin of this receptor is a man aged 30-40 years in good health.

CDR3 in DNA: TGTGCCAGCAGCCCCGGATCAAACACAGATACGCAGTATTTT. This encodes CASSPGSNTDTQYF. The V and J genes are TRBV5-4 and TRBJ2-3; no reliable D call. CDR1 is SGHNT and CDR2 is YYREEE in the germline V gene (reference sequence). This CDR3 has 14 residues. With 4 bases removed from V and 2 bases from J, the gap between germline ends came to 11 bases.